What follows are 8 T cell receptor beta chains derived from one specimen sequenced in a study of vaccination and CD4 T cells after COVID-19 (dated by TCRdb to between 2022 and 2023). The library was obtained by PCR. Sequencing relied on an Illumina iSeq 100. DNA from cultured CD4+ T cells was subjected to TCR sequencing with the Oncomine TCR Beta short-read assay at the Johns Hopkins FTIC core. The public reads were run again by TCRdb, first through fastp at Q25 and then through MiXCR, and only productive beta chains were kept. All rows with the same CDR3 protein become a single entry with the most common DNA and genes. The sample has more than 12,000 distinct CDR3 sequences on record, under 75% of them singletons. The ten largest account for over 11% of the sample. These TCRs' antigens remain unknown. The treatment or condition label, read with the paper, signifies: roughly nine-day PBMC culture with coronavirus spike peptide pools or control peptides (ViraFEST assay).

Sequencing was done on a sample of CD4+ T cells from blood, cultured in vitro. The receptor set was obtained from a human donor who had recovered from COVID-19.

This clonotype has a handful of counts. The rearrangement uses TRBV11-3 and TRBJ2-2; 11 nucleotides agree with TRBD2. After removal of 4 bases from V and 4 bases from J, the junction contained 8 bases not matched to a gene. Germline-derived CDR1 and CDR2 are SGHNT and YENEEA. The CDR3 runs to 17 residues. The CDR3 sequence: CASSSALAGGPTGELFF. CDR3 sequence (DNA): TGTGCCAGCAGCTCCGCTTTAGCGGGAGGGCCCACCGGGGAGCTGTTTTTT.

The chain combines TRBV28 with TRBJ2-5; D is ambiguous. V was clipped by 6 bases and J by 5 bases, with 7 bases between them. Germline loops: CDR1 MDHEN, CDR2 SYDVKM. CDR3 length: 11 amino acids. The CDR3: CASRLGETQYF. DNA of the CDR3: TGTGCCAGCAGGCTAGGTGAGACCCAGTACTTC.

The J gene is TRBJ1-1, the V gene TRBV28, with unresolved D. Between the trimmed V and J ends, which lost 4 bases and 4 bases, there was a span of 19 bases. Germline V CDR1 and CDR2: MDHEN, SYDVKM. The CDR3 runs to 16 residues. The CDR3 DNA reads TGTGCCAGCAGTTGGTCCGTGGAGGAGATGACCACTGAAGCTTTCTTT. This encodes CASSWSVEEMTTEAFF.

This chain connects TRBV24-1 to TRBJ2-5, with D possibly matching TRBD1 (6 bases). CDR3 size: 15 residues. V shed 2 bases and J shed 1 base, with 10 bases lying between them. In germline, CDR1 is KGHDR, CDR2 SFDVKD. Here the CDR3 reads CATSDWTATQETQYF. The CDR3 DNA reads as TGTGCCACCAGTGATTGGACAGCCACCCAAGAGACCCAGTACTTC.

Here the CDR3 reads CASSVGTSGFNEQFF. CDR3 bases: TGTGCCAGTAGTGTCGGGACTAGCGGGTTTAATGAGCAGTTCTTC. The V gene is TRBV19, the J gene TRBJ2-1, with TRBD2 matching over 12 bases. This CDR3 contains 15 residues. V lost 5 bases, J lost 7 bases, and 6 bases stayed unmatched. Germline CDR1 LNHDA, CDR2 SQIVND (reference sequence).

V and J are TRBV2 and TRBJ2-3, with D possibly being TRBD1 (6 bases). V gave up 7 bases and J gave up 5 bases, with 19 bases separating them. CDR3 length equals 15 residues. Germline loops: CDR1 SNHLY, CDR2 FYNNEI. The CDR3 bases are TGTGCCAGCATATTCAGTAGAGGGGGTGGAGATACGCAGTATTTT. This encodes CASIFSRGGGDTQYF.

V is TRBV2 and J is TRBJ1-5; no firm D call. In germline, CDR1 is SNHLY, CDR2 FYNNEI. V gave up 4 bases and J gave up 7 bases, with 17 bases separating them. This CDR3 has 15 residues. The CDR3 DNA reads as TGTGCCAGCAGTGCAGGACCAAGTTATGAGCAGCCCCAGCATTTT. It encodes CASSAGPSYEQPQHF.

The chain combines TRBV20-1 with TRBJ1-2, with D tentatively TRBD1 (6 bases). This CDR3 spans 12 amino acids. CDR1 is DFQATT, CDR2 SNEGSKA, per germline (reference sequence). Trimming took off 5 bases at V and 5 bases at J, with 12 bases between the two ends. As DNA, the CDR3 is TGCAGTGCTTCGGCAGGGGCTTATGGCTACACCTTC. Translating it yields CSASAGAYGYTF.